This T cell receptor (beta chain) stems from a study of immune characteristics of hereditary and idiopathic chronic pancreatitis. Turning to the overall study: The study profiled local pancreatic immune cells and TCRbeta repertoires in hereditary and idiopathic chronic pancreatitis compared with control organ donor pancreases. TCRbeta sequencing was performed on a few control pancreases, roughly seven hereditary chronic pancreatitis pancreases and roughly 6 idiopathic chronic pancreatitis pancreases. The gDNA-based approach was selected because minimal in vitro experimental manipulation of pancreas-infiltrating T cells was involved. What the work shows at the level of the full study, not this receptor alone: Because patient tissue could only be obtained at the time of TPIAT, differences in disease duration may have influenced the immune findings. The study did not include chronic pancreatitis caused by alcohol use. Among about a dozen chronic pancreatitis patients, the number of productive TCR rearrangements showed a positive correlation with disease severity scores. Vbeta-Jbeta gene family usage, including TRBV10, TRBV19, TRBV23 and TRBV5, differed between hereditary and idiopathic chronic pancreatitis. Compared with controls, both chronic pancreatitis groups had significantly higher TCRbeta repertoire diversity and lower clonality.

As to this clone: Its antigen target is currently unknown. One base away there is no much larger clone; base qualities are not given.

V loses 2 bases of germline sequence and J loses 5 bases, and the interval between the two ends is 12 bases. Reading the germline V gene gives CDR1 LGHNA and CDR2 YSLEER. The CDR3, from cysteine to phenylalanine, totals 14 residues. Only CDR3 DNA is held: 42 bases, read in frame from base 1. Chronic pancreatitis pancreas tissue was obtained from patients undergoing total pancreatectomy with islet autotransplantation (TPIAT). The chronic pancreatitis patients who were included had no known history of diabetes. Genomic DNA was extracted directly from bulk pancreas tissue, without T cell sorting, for TCRbeta sequencing. Pancreas tissues from patients and organ donors were collected consecutively at two US centers. The library was made by the immunoSEQ multiplex PCR assay. The TCRbeta CDR3 region and adjacent sequences were amplified and sequenced from pancreatic genomic DNA. In the source study's methods: Repertoire diversity was measured as a mean normalized Shannon-Wiener index, alongside productive clonality and productive rearrangement counts. The nonparametric Mann-Whitney U test was used to compare repertoire metrics between controls and chronic pancreatitis. Shared clonotypes were defined as CDR3beta sequences with identical amino acid composition and length across subjects. Here the immuneACCESS table is served through TCRdb, limited to in-frame sequences with V and J called. Missing clones are a known gap in these copies; in checked studies unresolved V genes cover under half, and the rest lacks a known reason. For V, J and clone size, that table is used; D and trimming come from the DNA. The sample records under 2,000 clones, under 85% of which are singletons. The ten biggest clones cover 45% to 50% of the sample.

The sequence was obtained from a human donor with chronic pancreatitis. Sequencing was carried out using pancreas tissue with hereditary chronic pancreatitis. The V and J genes are TRBV4-3 and TRBJ2-5; TRBD2 might be the D gene, on 7 matching bases. The CDR3 in this case is CASSQREGGETQYF. The sequence in DNA is TGCGCCAGCAGCCAAAGGGAGGGGGGGGAGACCCAGTACTTC.